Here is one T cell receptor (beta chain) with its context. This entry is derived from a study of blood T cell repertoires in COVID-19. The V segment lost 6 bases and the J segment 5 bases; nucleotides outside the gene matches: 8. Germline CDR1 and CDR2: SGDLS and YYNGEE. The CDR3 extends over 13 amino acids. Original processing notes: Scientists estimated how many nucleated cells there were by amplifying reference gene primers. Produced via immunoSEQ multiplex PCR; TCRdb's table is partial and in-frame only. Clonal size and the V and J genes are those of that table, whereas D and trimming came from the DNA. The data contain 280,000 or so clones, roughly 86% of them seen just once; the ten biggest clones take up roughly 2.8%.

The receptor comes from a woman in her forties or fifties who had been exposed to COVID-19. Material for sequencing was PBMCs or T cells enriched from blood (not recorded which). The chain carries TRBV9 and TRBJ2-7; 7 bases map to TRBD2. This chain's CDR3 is CASNRAGTHEQYF. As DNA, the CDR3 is TGTGCCAGCAATCGAGCGGGGACCCACGAGCAGTACTTC.